These T cell receptor beta chains were read from a single sample in a study of blood T cell repertoires in COVID-19. The method was immunoSEQ multiplex PCR; TCRdb's version includes in-frame clones alone and lacks a portion of them. The data contain 65,000 to 70,000 clones, roughly 80% of them singletons. Material: peripheral blood. These receptors were obtained from an elderly man with active COVID-19. CDR3s include the opening cysteine and the closing phenylalanine or tryptophan. Fields, in order: J gene, clone size, V gene, D gene, CDR3 DNA, CDR3 protein. A D gene is named only where the DNA matches it firmly. Expanded clones get a size class; other rows say once, few or many, or leave the size out.

TRBJ2-1 | - | TRBV7-2 | - | TGTGCCAGCAGCTTAGATTACATAGCGTCCAATGAGCAGTTCTTC | CASSLDYIASNEQFF
TRBJ2-3 | - | TRBV5-6 | - | TGTGCCAGCAGCTTGGAGCGAGCAGATACGCAGTATTTT | CASSLERADTQYF
TRBJ2-5 | - | TRBV24-1 | TRBD1 | TGTGCCACCGGAGGACAGGGACGCCAAGAGACCCAGTACTTC | CATGGQGRQETQYF
TRBJ1-1 | - | TRBV15 | - | TGTGCCACCAGCAGAGAGCTAGGGCCAGAGGGTGAAGCTTTCTTT | CATSRELGPEGEAFF
TRBJ2-5 | - | TRBV28 | - | TGTGCCAGCAGTTTCGGGGGTCCGGCGGAGACCCAGTACTTC | CASSFGGPAETQYF
TRBJ1-1 | - | TRBV10-3 | TRBD1 | TGTGCCATCGACGCCGGGACAGGGGTGAACACTGAAGCTTTCTTT | CAIDAGTGVNTEAFF
TRBJ2-1 | - | TRBV28 | TRBD1 | TGTGCCAGCAACGGACAGGGTTACAATGAGCAGTTCTTC | CASNGQGYNEQFF
TRBJ2-3 | - | TRBV7-7 | - | TGTGCTAGCAGCTTACAAGGGGGTGGCACAGATACGCAGTATTTT | CASSLQGGGTDTQYF
TRBJ2-5 | - | TRBV6-5 | TRBD1 | TGTGCCAGCAGTTACTCGAGGGACAGGGTCGAGACCCAGTACTTC | CASSYSRDRVETQYF
TRBJ2-2 | - | TRBV27 | - | TGTGCCGCAGGGGGGCGTCGGAACACCGGGGAGCTGTTTTTT | CAAGGRRNTGELFF
TRBJ1-5 | - | TRBV18 | - | TGTGCCAGCTCACAACTGACGGGGACAAATCAGCCCCAGCATTTT | CASSQLTGTNQPQHF
TRBJ2-1 | - | TRBV6-2/TRBV6-3 | - | TGTGCCAGCAGTTACTCGGTCCTAGCTTATGGTGAGCAGTTCTTC | CASSYSVLAYGEQFF
TRBJ1-5 | - | TRBV5-6 | - | TGTGCCAGCAGCTTCGAGCGACAGCCCCAGCATTTT | CASSFERQPQHF
TRBJ2-6 | - | TRBV9 | TRBD1 | TGTGCCAGCAGCGCGGGACAGGATTCCAACGTCCTGACTTTC | CASSAGQDSNVLTF
TRBJ2-7 | - | TRBV7-9 | TRBD1 | TGTGCCAGCAGCCCTCTACCGGGACAGGGTTATGACGAGCAGTACTTC | CASSPLPGQGYDEQYF
TRBJ1-1 | - | TRBV7-9 | TRBD1 | TGTGCCAGCAGCTTCCAGGGGGCTAACACTGAAGCTTTCTTT | CASSFQGANTEAFF
TRBJ1-1 | - | TRBV27 | TRBD1 | TGTGCCAGCAGTTCAGACAGGGGGGAAGGGCACACTGAAGCTTTCTTT | CASSSDRGEGHTEAFF
TRBJ2-5 | - | TRBV19 | - | TGTGCCAGTAGTCCTCGTCGGGGGTACCAAGAGACCCAGTACTTC | CASSPRRGYQETQYF
TRBJ1-2 | - | TRBV19 | TRBD1 | TGTGCCAGTACCACTCCCGGGACAGGGGGCGACCTCTATGGCTACACCTTC | CASTTPGTGGDLYGYTF
TRBJ1-1 | - | TRBV5-6 | - | TGTGCCAGCACCAAAACAGGGTCTGAAGCTTTCTTT | CASTKTGSEAFF
TRBJ2-1 | few | TRBV4-3 | - | TGCGCCAGCAGCGGGGGGGCGTTCAATGAGCAGTTCTTC | CASSGGAFNEQFF
TRBJ2-7 | - | TRBV11-1 | TRBD1 | TGTGCCAGCAGCCCACGGGGACAGGGGACACACGAGCAGTACTTC | CASSPRGQGTHEQYF
TRBJ2-7 | - | TRBV30 | TRBD1 | TGTGCCTGGAGTGTACGGGCAGGGGGCTACGAGCAGTACTTC | CAWSVRAGGYEQYF
TRBJ1-1 | - | TRBV18 | - | TGTGCCAGCTCATCGATCCCGAGGAACACTGAAGCTTTCTTT | CASSSIPRNTEAFF
TRBJ1-6 | once | TRBV6-2/TRBV6-3 | - | TGTGCCAGCAGTTACTCGACAGAACCCCTCCACTTT | CASSYSTEPLHF
TRBJ1-1 | - | TRBV5-4 | - | TGTGCCAGCAGCTTGTTGTCGGCGGGGGATGAAGCTTTCTTT | CASSLLSAGDEAFF
TRBJ1-5 | - | TRBV6-2/TRBV6-3 | - | TGTGCCAGCAGTTCCCACGACAGCGCAACCAGTATGAATCAGCCCCAGCATTTT | CASSSHDSATSMNQPQHF
TRBJ2-2 | many | TRBV6-5 | - | TGTGCCAGCAGCCCCCGGAGGGGTCTAGGCGGGGAGCTGTTTTTT | CASSPRRGLGGELFF
TRBJ1-5 | - | TRBV19 | TRBD1 | TGTGCCAGTATAAGGACAGGGGGCGCTGGGCGGGATCAGCCCCAGCATTTT | CASIRTGGAGRDQPQHF
TRBJ1-1 | - | TRBV7-9 | TRBD1 | TGTGCCAGCAGTATCCCGGGACAGGGGGTTGAAGCTTTCTTT | CASSIPGQGVEAFF
TRBJ2-5 | - | TRBV2 | TRBD2 | TGTGCAGTGGGCGGGAGTAGTACGGAAGAGACCCAGTACTTC | CAVGGSSTEETQYF
TRBJ2-7 | once | TRBV28 | TRBD2 | TGTGCCAGCAGGGGACTAGCGGCTTCCTACGAGCAGTACTTC | CASRGLAASYEQYF
TRBJ2-2 | - | TRBV6-5 | - | TGTGCCAGCAGCCCCGGGACACCGAACACCGGGGAGCTGTTTTTT | CASSPGTPNTGELFF
TRBJ2-1 | - | TRBV6-6 | - | TGTGCCAGCTGGGCAGATTACAATGAGCAGTTCTTC | CASWADYNEQFF
TRBJ1-1 | - | TRBV7-8 | - | TGTGCCAGCAGCTCCGGGGCGGGGGCGATGAACACTGAAGCTTTCTTT | CASSSGAGAMNTEAFF
TRBJ1-2 | - | TRBV19 | - | TGTGCCAGTACCCTAGGACAGAGAACTTATGGCTACACCTTC | CASTLGQRTYGYTF
TRBJ2-7 | - | TRBV6-2/TRBV6-3 | TRBD2 | TGTGCCAGCAGCTCTCCCGGGGCGCGGGAGGGGACCTACGAGCAGTACTTC | CASSSPGAREGTYEQYF
TRBJ2-7 | - | TRBV7-9 | - | TGTGCCAGCGAAAGGCCCACTGGAGACCTCTACGAGCAGTACTTC | CASERPTGDLYEQYF
TRBJ2-1 | - | TRBV7-6 | - | TGTGCCAGCAGCTCAAGCCGGGTTAATGGCCATGAGCAGTTCTTC | CASSSSRVNGHEQFF
TRBJ1-2 | - | TRBV5-6 | TRBD1 | TGTGCCAGCAGCTCAACCGTGCGGGACAGGGGTTCGTGGGGCTACACCTTC | CASSSTVRDRGSWGYTF
TRBJ1-4 | - | TRBV2 | - | TGTGCCAGCACCACAGGGTTAGGCAATGAAAAACTGTTTTTT | CASTTGLGNEKLFF
TRBJ2-1 | once | TRBV5-4 | TRBD2 | TGTGCCAGCAGCTTGGGACTAGCGGGGGGAAATGAGCAGTTCTTC | CASSLGLAGGNEQFF
TRBJ2-1 | once | TRBV11-3 | - | TGTGCCAGCAGCCAGGGGTTATCCAATGAGCAGTTCTTC | CASSQGLSNEQFF
TRBJ2-5 | once | TRBV7-9 | TRBD2 | TGTGCCGTACCCGGGGGGGGAAAGGGCTTCCCCCGGGAGGAGACCCAGTACTTC | CAVPGGGKGFPREETQYF
TRBJ2-1 | once | TRBV27 | TRBD2 | TGTGCCAGCAGTCACTCCGGGACTAGCGGAGTTATCTCCTACAATGAGCAGTTCTTC | CASSHSGTSGVISYNEQFF
TRBJ1-2 | once | TRBV5-1 | - | TGCGCCAGCAGCCCCAGTAACCGGGACACCAGCCCGTTAGGGTATGGCTACACCTTC | CASSPSNRDTSPLGYGYTF
TRBJ1-3 | - | TRBV30 | TRBD1 | TGTGCCTGGTCAGGCAGGGGGCGTTCTTCTGGAAACACCATATATTTT | CAWSGRGRSSGNTIYF
TRBJ2-3 | - | TRBV4-2 | TRBD1 | TGTGCCAGCAGCCAAGATAGGGACAGGGCCCCAGATACGCAGTATTTT | CASSQDRDRAPDTQYF
TRBJ2-1 | - | TRBV7-9 | TRBD2 | TGTGCCAGCAGCCCTCCCAGGCTAGCGGGGGCGAATGAGCAGTTCTTC | CASSPPRLAGANEQFF
TRBJ2-1 | - | TRBV7-2 | - | TGTGCCAGCAGCTTAGGGGTAGCGGAGAGAAGCTTCTTC | CASSLGVAERSFF
TRBJ1-3 | - | TRBV30 | TRBD1 | TGTGCCTGGAGTCTGACAGGGTCTGGAAACACCATATATTTT | CAWSLTGSGNTIYF
TRBJ2-7 | few | TRBV28 | - | TGTGCCAGCAGTTTAAAACTTCAATACGAGCAGTACTTC | CASSLKLQYEQYF
TRBJ1-3 | - | TRBV5-6 | - | TGTGCCAGCAGCTTGAGGTTCGGGGGAGGTGGAAACACCATATATTTT | CASSLRFGGGGNTIYF